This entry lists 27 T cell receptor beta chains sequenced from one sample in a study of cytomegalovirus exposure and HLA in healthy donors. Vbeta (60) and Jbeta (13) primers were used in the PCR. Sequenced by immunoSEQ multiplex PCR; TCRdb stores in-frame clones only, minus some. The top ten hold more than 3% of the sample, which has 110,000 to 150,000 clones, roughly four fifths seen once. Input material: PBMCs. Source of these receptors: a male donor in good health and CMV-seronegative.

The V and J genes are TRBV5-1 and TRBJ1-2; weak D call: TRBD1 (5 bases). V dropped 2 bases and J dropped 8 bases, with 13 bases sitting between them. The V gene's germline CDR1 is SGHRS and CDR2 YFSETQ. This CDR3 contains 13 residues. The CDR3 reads CASSFQGKNGYTF. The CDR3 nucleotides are TGCGCCAGCAGCTTTCAGGGTAAAAACGGCTACACCTTC. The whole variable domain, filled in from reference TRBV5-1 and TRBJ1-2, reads KAGVTQTPRYLIKTRGQQVTLSCSPISGHRSVSWYQQTPGQGLQFLFEYFSETQRNKGNFPGRFSGRQFSNSRSEMNVSTLELGDSALYLCASSFQGKNGYTFGSGTRLTVV.

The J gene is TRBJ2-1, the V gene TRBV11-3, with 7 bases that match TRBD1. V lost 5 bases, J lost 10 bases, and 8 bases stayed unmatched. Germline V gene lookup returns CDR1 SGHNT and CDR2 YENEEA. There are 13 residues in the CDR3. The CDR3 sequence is CASSPGQVSEQFF. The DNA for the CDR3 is TGTGCCAGCAGCCCCGGACAGGTCTCCGAGCAGTTCTTC.

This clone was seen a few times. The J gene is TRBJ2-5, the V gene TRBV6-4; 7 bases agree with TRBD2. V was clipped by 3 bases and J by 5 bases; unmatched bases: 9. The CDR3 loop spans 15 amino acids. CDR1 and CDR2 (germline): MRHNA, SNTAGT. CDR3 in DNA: TGTGCCAGCAGTGAAGTGTCGGGGGGTCTGGAGACCCAGTACTTC. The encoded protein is CASSEVSGGLETQYF.

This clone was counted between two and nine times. CDR3 DNA sequence: TGTGCCAGCAGCTTAGCAGTATGGACTAGCCGAGACACCGGGGAGCTGTTTTTT. This codes for CASSLAVWTSRDTGELFF. The chain links TRBV11-1 to TRBJ2-2; 8 bases line up with TRBD2. The V gene's germline CDR1 is SGHAT and CDR2 FQDESV (reference sequence). The trim removed 0 bases at V and 3 bases at J, leaving 9 bases unmatched. This CDR3 contains 18 residues.

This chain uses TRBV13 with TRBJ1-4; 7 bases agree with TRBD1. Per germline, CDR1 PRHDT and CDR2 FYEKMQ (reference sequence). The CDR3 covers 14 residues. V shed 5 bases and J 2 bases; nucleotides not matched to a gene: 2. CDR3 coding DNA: TGTGCCAGCAGCCTGACAGGGACTAATGAAAAACTGTTTTTT. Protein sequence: CASSLTGTNEKLFF.

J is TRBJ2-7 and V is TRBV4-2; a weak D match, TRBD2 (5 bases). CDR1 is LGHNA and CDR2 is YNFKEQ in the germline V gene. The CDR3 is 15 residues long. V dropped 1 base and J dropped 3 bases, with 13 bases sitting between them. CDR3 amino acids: CASSQGRAIIYEQYF. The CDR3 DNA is TGTGCCAGCAGCCAAGGGCGGGCGATAATCTACGAGCAGTACTTC.

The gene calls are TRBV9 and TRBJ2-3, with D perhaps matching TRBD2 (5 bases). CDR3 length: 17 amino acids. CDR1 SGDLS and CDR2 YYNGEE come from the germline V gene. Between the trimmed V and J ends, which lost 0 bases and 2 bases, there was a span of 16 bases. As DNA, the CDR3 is TGTGCCAGCAGCGTAGAGCCATCGGGGTGGCCCACAGATACGCAGTATTTT. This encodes CASSVEPSGWPTDTQYF. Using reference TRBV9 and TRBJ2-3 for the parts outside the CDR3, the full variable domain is DSGVTQTPKHLITATGQRVTLRCSPRSGDLSVYWYQQSLDQGLQFLIQYYNGEERAKGNILERFSAQQFPDLHSELNLSSLELGDSALYFCASSVEPSGWPTDTQYFGPGTRLTVL.

Written as DNA, the CDR3 is TGCGCCAGCAGCCCCACGGGGTACACAGATACGCAGTATTTT. This gives the protein CASSPTGYTDTQYF. The V gene is TRBV4-3, the J gene TRBJ2-3, with D perhaps matching TRBD2 (5 bases). Germline assignment: CDR1 LGHNA and CDR2 YSLEER. The CDR3 length is 14 residues. Trimming stripped 4 bases from V and 2 bases from J, with 10 bases between.

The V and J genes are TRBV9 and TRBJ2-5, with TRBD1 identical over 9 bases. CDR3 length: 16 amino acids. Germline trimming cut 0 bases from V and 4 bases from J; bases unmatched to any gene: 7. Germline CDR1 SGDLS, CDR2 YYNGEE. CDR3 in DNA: TGTGCCAGCAGCGTAGGGGGACAGGGATTGATAGAGACCCAGTACTTC. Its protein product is CASSVGGQGLIETQYF.

DNA for the CDR3: TGTGCCAGCTCACTCAACGCCGGGACTAGCGCTTACAATGAGCAGTTCTTC. It is translated as CASSLNAGTSAYNEQFF. This chain connects TRBV18 to TRBJ2-1; 10 bases are shared with TRBD2. Germline V gene lookup returns CDR1 KGHSH and CDR2 LQKENI. V lost 4 bases to trimming and J lost 4 bases; unmatched junction nucleotides: 10. This CDR3 has 17 amino acids.

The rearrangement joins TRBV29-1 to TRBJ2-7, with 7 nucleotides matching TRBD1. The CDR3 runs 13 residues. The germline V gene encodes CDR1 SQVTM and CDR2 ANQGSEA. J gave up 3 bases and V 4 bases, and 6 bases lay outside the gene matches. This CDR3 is CSVGGQGVYEQYF. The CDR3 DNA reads TGCAGCGTTGGGGGCCAGGGGGTCTACGAGCAGTACTTC.

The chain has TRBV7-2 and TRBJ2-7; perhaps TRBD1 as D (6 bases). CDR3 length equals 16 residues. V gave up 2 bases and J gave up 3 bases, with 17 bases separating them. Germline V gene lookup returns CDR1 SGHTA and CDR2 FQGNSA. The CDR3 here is CASSLSGQGLFYEQYF. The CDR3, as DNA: TGTGCCAGCAGCTTATCAGGGCAGGGGTTGTTCTACGAGCAGTACTTC. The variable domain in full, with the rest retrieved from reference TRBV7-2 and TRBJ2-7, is GAGVSQSPSNKVTEKGKDVELRCDPISGHTALYWYRQSLGQGLEFLIYFQGNSAPDKSGLPSDRFSAERTGGSVSTLTIQRTQQEDSAVYLCASSLSGQGLFYEQYFGPGTRLTVT.

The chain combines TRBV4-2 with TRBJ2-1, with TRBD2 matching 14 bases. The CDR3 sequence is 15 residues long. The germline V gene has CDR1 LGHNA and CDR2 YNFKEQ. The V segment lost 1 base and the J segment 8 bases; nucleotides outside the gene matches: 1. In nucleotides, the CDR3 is TGTGCCAGCAGCCAAGGGACTAGCGGGAGGCATGAGCAGTTCTTC. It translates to CASSQGTSGRHEQFF.

This CDR3 reads CASSEGTGTDTQYF. As DNA, the CDR3 is TGTGCCAGCAGTGAGGGGACAGGCACAGATACGCAGTATTTT. The chain recombines TRBV25-1 with TRBJ2-3; 7 bases agree with TRBD1. Trimming removed 3 bases from V and 1 base from J; junction bases left unmatched: 1. The CDR3 is 14 residues long. CDR1 is MGHDK, CDR2 SYGVNS, per germline. Full variable domain (missing parts from reference TRBV25-1 and TRBJ2-3): EADIYQTPRYLVIGTGKKITLECSQTMGHDKMYWYQQDPGMELHLIHYSYGVNSTEKGDLSSESTVSRIRTEHFPLTLESARPSHTSQYLCASSEGTGTDTQYFGPGTRLTVL.

The DNA of the CDR3 is TGTGCCAGCAGTTTTCGACAGGGCAGGAGCAATGAGCAGTTCTTC. Translating gives CASSFRQGRSNEQFF. The gene calls are TRBV6-5 and TRBJ2-1, with 7 bases lining up with TRBD1. The CDR3 is 15 residues long. The germline CDR1 and CDR2 sequences are MNHEY and SVGAGI. Unmatched junction bases numbered 9, after V lost 4 bases and J lost 6 bases.

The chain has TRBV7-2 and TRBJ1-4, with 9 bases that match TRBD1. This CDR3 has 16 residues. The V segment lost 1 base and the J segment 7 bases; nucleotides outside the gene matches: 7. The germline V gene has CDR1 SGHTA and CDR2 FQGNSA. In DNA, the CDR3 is TGTGCCAGCAGCTTAGGGGGACAGGGAACGGGTGAAAAACTGTTTTTT. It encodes CASSLGGQGTGEKLFF.

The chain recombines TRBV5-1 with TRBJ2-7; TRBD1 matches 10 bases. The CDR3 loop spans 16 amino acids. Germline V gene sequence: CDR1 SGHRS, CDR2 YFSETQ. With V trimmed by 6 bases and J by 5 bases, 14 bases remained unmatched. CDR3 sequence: CASNYLGVGQGNEQYF. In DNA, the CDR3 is TGCGCCAGCAACTACTTAGGGGTGGGACAGGGGAACGAGCAGTACTTC.

The CDR3 here is CASSAGLAGGQETQYF. The CDR3 DNA sequence: TGTGCCAGCAGCGCCGGACTAGCGGGGGGTCAGGAGACCCAGTACTTC. The chain employs TRBV7-2 and TRBJ2-5; 14 bases agree with TRBD2. The CDR3 loop spans 16 amino acids. Germline V gene data show CDR1 as SGHTA and CDR2 as FQGNSA. V shed 5 bases and J 5 bases; nucleotides not matched to a gene: 7.

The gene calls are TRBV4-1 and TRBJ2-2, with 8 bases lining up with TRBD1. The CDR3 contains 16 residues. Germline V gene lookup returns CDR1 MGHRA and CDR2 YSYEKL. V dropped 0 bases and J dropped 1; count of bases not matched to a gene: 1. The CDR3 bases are TGCGCCAGCAGCCAAGATGGGACAGGGAACACCGGGGAGCTGTTTTTT. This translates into CASSQDGTGNTGELFF.

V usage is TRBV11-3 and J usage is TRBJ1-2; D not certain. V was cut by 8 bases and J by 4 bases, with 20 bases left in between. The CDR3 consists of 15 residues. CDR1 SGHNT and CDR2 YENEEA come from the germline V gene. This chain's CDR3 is CASPTVATRPYGYTF. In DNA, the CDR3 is TGTGCCAGCCCCACTGTCGCGACACGGCCCTATGGCTACACCTTC. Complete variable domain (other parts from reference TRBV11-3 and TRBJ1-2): EAGVVQSPRYKIIEKKQPVAFWCNPISGHNTLYWYLQNLGQGPELLIRYENEEAVDDSQLPKDRFSAERLKGVDSTLKIQPAELGDSAVYLCASPTVATRPYGYTFGSGTRLTVV.

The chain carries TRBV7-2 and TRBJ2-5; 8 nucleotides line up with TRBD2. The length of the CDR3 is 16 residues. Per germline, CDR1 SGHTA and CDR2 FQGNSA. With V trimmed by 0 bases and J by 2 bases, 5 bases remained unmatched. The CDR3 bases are TGTGCCAGCAGCTTAGCCTCTAGCGGGCTGCAAGAGACCCAGTACTTC. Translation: CASSLASSGLQETQYF.

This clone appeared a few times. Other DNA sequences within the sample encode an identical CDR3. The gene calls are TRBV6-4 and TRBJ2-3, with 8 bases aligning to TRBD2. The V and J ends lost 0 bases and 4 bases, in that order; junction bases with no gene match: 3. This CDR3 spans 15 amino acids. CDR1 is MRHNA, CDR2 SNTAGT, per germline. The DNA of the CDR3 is TGTGCCAGCAGTGACTCACGGGGGGGAGCAGATACGCAGTATTTT. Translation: CASSDSRGGADTQYF.

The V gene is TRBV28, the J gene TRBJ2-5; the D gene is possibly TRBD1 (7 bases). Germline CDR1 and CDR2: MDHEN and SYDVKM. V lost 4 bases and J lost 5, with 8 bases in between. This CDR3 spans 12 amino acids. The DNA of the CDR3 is TGTGCCAGCAGTTCAGGGGGGGAGACCCAGTACTTC. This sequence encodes CASSSGGETQYF.

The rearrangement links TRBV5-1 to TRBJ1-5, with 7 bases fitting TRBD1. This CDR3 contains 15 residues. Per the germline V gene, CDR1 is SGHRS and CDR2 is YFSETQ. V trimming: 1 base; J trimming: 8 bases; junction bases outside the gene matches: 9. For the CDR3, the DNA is TGCGCCAGCAGCTTGCTAGGACAGGTTGCTGAGCCCCAGCATTTT. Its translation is CASSLLGQVAEPQHF. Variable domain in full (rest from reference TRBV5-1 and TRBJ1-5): KAGVTQTPRYLIKTRGQQVTLSCSPISGHRSVSWYQQTPGQGLQFLFEYFSETQRNKGNFPGRFSGRQFSNSRSEMNVSTLELGDSALYLCASSLLGQVAEPQHFGDGTRLSIL.

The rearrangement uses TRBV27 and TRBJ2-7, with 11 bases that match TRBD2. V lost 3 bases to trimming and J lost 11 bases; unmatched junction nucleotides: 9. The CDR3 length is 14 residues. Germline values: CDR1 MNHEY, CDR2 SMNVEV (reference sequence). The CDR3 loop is CASSLGVAGGMEYF. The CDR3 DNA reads TGTGCCAGCAGTTTGGGGGTAGCGGGGGGGATGGAGTACTTC.

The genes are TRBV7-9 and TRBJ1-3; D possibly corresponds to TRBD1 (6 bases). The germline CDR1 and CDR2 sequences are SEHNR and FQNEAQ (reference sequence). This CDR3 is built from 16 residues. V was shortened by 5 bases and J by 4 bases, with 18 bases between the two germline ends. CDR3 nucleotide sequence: TGTGCCAGCAGCCCGGAAGTACAGGGAAGAGGAAACACCATATATTTT. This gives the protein CASSPEVQGRGNTIYF.

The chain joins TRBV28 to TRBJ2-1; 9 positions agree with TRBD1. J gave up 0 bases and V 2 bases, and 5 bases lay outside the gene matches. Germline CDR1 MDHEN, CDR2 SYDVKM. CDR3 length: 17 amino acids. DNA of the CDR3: TGTGCCAGCAGTTTAGGACAGGGGCGCCCCTCCTACAATGAGCAGTTCTTC. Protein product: CASSLGQGRPSYNEQFF.